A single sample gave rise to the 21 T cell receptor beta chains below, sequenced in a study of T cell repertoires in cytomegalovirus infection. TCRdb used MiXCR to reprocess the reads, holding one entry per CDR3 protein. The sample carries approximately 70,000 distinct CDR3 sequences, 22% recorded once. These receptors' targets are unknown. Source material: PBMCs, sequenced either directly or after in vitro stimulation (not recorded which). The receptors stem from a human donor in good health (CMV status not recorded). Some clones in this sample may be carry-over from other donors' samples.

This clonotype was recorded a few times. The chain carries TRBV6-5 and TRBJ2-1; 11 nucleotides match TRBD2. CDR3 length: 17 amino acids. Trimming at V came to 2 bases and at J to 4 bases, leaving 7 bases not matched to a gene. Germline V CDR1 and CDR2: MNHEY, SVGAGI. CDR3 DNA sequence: TGTGCCAGCAGTTACCACCTCGGGACTAGCGGATACAATGAGCAGTTCTTC. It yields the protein CASSYHLGTSGYNEQFF.

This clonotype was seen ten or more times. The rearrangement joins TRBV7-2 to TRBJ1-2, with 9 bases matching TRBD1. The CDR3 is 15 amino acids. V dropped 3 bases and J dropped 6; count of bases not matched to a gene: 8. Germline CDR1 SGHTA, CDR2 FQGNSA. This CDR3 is CASSLQPGQGHGYTF. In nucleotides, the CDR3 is TGTGCCAGCAGCTTGCAGCCGGGACAGGGTCATGGCTACACCTTC.

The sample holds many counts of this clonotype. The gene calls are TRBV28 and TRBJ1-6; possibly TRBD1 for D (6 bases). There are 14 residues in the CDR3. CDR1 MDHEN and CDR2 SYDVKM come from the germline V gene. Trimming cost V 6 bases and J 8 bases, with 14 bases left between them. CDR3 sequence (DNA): TGTGCCAGCAGACTCGGACAGAGTGATTCACCCCTCCACTTT. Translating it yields CASRLGQSDSPLHF.

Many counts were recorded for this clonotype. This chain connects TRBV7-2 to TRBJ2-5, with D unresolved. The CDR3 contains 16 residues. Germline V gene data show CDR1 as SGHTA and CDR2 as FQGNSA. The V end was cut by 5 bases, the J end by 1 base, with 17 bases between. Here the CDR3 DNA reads TGTGCCAGCAGCCGGGCCTCATCCCTCGGCCAAGAGACCCAGTACTTC. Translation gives CASSRASSLGQETQYF.

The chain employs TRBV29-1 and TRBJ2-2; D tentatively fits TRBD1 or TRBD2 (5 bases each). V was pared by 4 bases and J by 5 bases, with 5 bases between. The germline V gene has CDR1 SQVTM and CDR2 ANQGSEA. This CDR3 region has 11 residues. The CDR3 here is CSVGGTGELFF. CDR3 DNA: TGCAGCGTTGGGGGGACCGGGGAGCTGTTTTTT.

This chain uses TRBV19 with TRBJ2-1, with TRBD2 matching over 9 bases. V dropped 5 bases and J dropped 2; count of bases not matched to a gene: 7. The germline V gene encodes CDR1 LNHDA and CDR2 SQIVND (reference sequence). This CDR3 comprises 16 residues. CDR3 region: CASSRPSGTTYNEQFF. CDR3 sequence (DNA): TGTGCCAGTAGTCGCCCTAGCGGGACAACCTACAATGAGCAGTTCTTC.

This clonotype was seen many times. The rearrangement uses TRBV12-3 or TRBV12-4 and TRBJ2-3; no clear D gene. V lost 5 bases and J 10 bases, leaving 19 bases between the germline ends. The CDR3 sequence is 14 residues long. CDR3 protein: CASSPHPLYSPQYF. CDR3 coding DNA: TGTGCCAGCAGTCCACACCCACTCTATTCGCCGCAGTATTTT.

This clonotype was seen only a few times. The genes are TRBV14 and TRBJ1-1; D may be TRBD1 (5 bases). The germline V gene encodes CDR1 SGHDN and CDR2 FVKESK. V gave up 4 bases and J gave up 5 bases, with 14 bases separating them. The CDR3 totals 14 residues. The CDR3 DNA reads TGTGCCAGCAGCCTGTACCAGGGTCGGACTGAAGCTTTCTTT. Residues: CASSLYQGRTEAFF.

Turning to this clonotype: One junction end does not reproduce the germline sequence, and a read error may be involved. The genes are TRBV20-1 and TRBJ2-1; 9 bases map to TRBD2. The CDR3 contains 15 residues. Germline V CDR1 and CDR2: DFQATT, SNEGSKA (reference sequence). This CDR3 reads CSARDRVAGDNEQLF. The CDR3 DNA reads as TGCAGTGCTAGAGATCGAGTAGCGGGAGACAATGAGCAGCTCTTC.

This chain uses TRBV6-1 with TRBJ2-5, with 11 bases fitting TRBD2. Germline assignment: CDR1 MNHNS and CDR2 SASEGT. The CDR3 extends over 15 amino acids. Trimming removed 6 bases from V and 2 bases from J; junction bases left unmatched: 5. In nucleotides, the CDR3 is TGTGCCAGCAGCCCGACTAGCGGGATTCAAGAGACCCAGTACTTC. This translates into CASSPTSGIQETQYF.

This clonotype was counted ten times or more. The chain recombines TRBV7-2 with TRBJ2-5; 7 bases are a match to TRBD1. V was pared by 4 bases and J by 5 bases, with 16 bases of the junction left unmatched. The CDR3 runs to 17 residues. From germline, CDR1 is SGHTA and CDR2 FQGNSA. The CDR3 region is CASSSRATGQWMETQYF. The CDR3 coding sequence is TGTGCCAGCAGCTCACGGGCCACGGGACAGTGGATGGAGACCCAGTACTTC.

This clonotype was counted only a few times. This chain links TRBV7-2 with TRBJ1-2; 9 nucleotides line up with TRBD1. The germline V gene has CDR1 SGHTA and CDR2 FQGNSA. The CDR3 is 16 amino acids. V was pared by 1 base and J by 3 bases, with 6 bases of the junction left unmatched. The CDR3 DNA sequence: TGTGCCAGCAGCTTAGGGGGACAGGGCTCGGACTATGGCTACACCTTC. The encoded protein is CASSLGGQGSDYGYTF. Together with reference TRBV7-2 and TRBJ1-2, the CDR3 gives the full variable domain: GAGVSQSPSNKVTEKGKDVELRCDPISGHTALYWYRQSLGQGLEFLIYFQGNSAPDKSGLPSDRFSAERTGGSVSTLTIQRTQQEDSAVYLCASSLGGQGSDYGYTFGSGTRLTVV.

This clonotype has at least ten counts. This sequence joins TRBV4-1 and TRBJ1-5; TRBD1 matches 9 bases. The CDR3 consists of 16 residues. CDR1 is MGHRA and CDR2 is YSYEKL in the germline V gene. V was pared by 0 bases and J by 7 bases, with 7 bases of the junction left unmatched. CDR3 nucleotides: TGCGCCAGCAGCCAAGAACCGGGACAGGGAGGACAGCCCCAGCATTTT. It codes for CASSQEPGQGGQPQHF.

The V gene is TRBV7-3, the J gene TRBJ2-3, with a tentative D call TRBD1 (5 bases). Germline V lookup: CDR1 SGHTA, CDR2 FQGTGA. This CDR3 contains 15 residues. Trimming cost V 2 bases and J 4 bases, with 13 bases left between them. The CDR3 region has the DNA TGTGCCAGCAGCTTACTGGCAGGGCAGTCAGATACGCAGTATTTT. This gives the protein CASSLLAGQSDTQYF.

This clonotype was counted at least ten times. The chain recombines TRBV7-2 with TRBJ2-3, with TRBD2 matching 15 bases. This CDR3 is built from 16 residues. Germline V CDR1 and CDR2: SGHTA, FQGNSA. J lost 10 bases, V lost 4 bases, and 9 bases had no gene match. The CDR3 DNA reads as TGTGCCAGCAGCTCCCCCGGGACTAGCGGGAGGAGCTCGCAGTATTTT. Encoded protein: CASSSPGTSGRSSQYF.

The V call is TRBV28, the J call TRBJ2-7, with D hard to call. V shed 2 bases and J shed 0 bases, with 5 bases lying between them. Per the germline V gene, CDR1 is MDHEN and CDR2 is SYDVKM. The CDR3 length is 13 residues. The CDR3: CASSLDGSYEQYV. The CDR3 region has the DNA TGTGCCAGCAGTTTAGATGGCTCCTACGAGCAGTACGTC.

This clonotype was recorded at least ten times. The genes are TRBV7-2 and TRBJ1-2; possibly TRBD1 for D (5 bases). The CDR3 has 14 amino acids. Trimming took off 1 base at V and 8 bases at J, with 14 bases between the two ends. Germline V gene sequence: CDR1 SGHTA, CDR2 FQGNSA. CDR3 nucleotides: TGTGCCAGCAGCTTAGTGGAAGGGGAGGTGGGCTACACCTTC. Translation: CASSLVEGEVGYTF.

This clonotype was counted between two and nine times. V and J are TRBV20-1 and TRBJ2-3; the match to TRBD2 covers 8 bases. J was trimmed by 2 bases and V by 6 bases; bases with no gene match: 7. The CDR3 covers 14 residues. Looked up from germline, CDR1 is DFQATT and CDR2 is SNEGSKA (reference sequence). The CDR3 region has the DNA TGCAGTGCCCCGGCGGGAGGCCCCACAGATACGCAGTATTTT. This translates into CSAPAGGPTDTQYF.

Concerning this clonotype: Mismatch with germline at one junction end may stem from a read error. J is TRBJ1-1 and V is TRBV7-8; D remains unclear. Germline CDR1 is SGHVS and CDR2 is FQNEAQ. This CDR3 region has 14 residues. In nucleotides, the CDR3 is TGTGCCAGCAGCTTAGGAGGTCTGAAAACTGAAGCTTTCTTT. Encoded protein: CASSLGGLKTEAFF. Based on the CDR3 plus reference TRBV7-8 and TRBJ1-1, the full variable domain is GAGVSQSPRYKVAKRGQDVALRCDPISGHVSLFWYQQALGQGPEFLTYFQNEAQLDKSGLPSDRFFAERPEGSVSTLKIQRTQQEDSAVYLCASSLGGLKTEAFFGQGTRLTVV.

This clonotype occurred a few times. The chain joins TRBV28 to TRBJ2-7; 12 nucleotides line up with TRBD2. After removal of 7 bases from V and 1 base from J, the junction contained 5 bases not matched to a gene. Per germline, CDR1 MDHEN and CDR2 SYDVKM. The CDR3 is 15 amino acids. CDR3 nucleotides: TGTGCCAGCACCGATGGACTAGCGGGATCCTACGAGCAGTACTTC. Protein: CASTDGLAGSYEQYF. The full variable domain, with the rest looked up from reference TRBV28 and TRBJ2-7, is DVKVTQSSRYLVKRTGEKVFLECVQDMDHENMFWYRQDPGLGLRLIYFSYDVKMKEKGDIPEGYSVSREKKERFSLILESASTNQTSMYLCASTDGLAGSYEQYFGPGTRLTVT.

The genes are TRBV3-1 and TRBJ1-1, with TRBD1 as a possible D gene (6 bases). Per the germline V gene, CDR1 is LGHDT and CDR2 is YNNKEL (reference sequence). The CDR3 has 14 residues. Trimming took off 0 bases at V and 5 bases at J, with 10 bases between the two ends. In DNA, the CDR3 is TGTGCCAGCAGCCAAGAGGGGGGGCTGACTGAAGCTTTCTTT. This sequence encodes CASSQEGGLTEAFF.